Each of the 4 T cell receptor beta chains below was sequenced from the same sample in a study of radiotherapy plus CTLA-4 blockade in lung cancer. Libraries were prepared by immunoSEQ multiplex PCR; TCRdb keeps only in-frame clonotypes and omits some of them. The table shows 95,000 to 150,000 clones, with approximately 90% occurring only once. The starting material was peripheral blood, obtained from a patient treated with radiotherapy plus ipilimumab. The receptors here all came from a human donor with non-small cell lung cancer that progressed on radiotherapy plus ipilimumab.

The chain combines TRBV5-1 with TRBJ2-1; 12 bases match TRBD2. Germline values: CDR1 SGHRS, CDR2 YFSETQ. This CDR3 comprises 16 residues. The junction had 6 bases not matched to a gene; V was cut back by 0 bases and J by 8 bases. CDR3 protein: CASSLASGRGSDEQFF. CDR3 nucleotides: TGCGCCAGCAGCTTGGCTAGCGGGAGGGGCTCCGATGAGCAGTTCTTC. The full variable domain, completed using reference TRBV5-1 and TRBJ2-1, is KAGVTQTPRYLIKTRGQQVTLSCSPISGHRSVSWYQQTPGQGLQFLFEYFSETQRNKGNFPGRFSGRQFSNSRSEMNVSTLELGDSALYLCASSLASGRGSDEQFFGPGTRLTVL.

This clone was detected only once. This rearrangement joins TRBV2 to TRBJ1-5; D perhaps matches TRBD1 (6 bases). The CDR3 totals 14 residues. Trimming shortened V by 6 bases and J by 6 bases, and 15 bases separated the two germline ends. The germline V gene has CDR1 SNHLY and CDR2 FYNNEI. The CDR3, as DNA: TGTGCCAGCAGCCCACAGGGTTTAAGTCAGCCCCAGCATTTT. Protein: CASSPQGLSQPQHF.

This clone is a singleton in its sample. This chain links TRBV7-9 with TRBJ2-7; the match to TRBD2 covers 7 bases. The V gene end was trimmed by 2 bases and the J gene end by 7 bases; junction bases not matched to a gene: 14. The CDR3 is made up of 16 amino acids. Germline CDR1 reads SEHNR; CDR2 reads FQNEAQ (reference sequence). This chain's CDR3 is CASSLWGEGPFGEQYF. In nucleotides, the CDR3 is TGTGCCAGCAGCTTATGGGGGGAGGGCCCGTTTGGAGAGCAGTACTTC.

V gene TRBV18 combines with J gene TRBJ1-4, with 7 bases matching TRBD1. Germline values: CDR1 KGHSH, CDR2 LQKENI. The CDR3 runs to 18 residues. V was pared by 0 bases and J by 4 bases, with 11 bases of the junction left unmatched. The CDR3 reads CASSPPGQPSLGNEKLFF. The CDR3 DNA reads TGTGCCAGCTCACCACCGGGACAGCCGTCCTTGGGTAATGAAAAACTGTTTTTT.